This entry lists 18 T cell receptor beta chains sequenced from one sample in a study of blood T cell repertoires in COVID-19. Clones were sequenced by immunoSEQ multiplex PCR, and TCRdb holds only the in-frame ones, with some missing. Here the sample spans more than 80,000 clones, roughly 86% being singletons. The material sequenced was peripheral blood. These TCRs come from a man aged 35 to 55 with acute or convalescent COVID-19.

This chain uses TRBV3-1 (or the pseudogene TRBV3-2) with TRBJ2-1, with 9 bases that match TRBD1. There are 16 residues in the CDR3. Germline-derived CDR1 and CDR2 are LGHDT and YNNKEL (reference sequence). V trimming: 3 bases; J trimming: 3 bases; junction bases outside the gene matches: 6. CDR3 amino acids: CASSQLDRGSYNEQFF. In nucleotides, the CDR3 is TGTGCCAGCAGCCAGCTCGACAGGGGGAGCTACAATGAGCAGTTCTTC.

The chain joins TRBV20-1 to TRBJ2-3; D gene uncertain. The CDR3 contains 14 residues. Trimming removed 3 bases from V and 4 bases from J, with 14 bases in between. Germline CDR1 is DFQATT and CDR2 is SNEGSKA (reference sequence). The CDR3, as DNA: TGCAGTGCTAGTTGGCTAGTTGTTTCAGATACGCAGTATTTT. Its protein product is CSASWLVVSDTQYF.

This clone was counted between two and nine times. The chain combines TRBV6-2 or TRBV6-3 with TRBJ1-1; possibly TRBD1 for D (6 bases). Germline lookup yields CDR1 MNHEY and CDR2 SVGEGT. The CDR3 runs 15 residues. V shed 2 bases and J shed 3 bases, with 13 bases lying between them. CDR3 loop: CASSYGQGWHTEAFF. CDR3 in DNA: TGTGCCAGCAGTTACGGCCAGGGGTGGCACACTGAAGCTTTCTTT.

The chain recombines TRBV5-5 with TRBJ2-5, with unresolved D. The CDR3 is 16 residues long. The germline V gene has CDR1 SGHKS and CDR2 YYEKEE (reference sequence). Trimming removed 1 base at V and 5 bases at J, with 18 bases between. The CDR3 bases are TGTGCCAGCAGCTTGCAACCCGACAACCAACGGGAGACCCAGTACTTC. This encodes CASSLQPDNQRETQYF.

The chain recombines TRBV5-1 with TRBJ1-3, with D perhaps TRBD1 (6 bases). CDR1 and CDR2 (germline): SGHRS, YFSETQ. The CDR3 extends over 17 amino acids. V lost 4 bases and J 0 bases, leaving 17 bases between the germline ends. The CDR3, as DNA: TGCGCCAGCAGCCCTCAAGGGGGATTCGCCTCTGGAAACACCATATATTTT. It is translated as CASSPQGGFASGNTIYF. The whole variable domain, filled in from reference TRBV5-1 and TRBJ1-3, reads KAGVTQTPRYLIKTRGQQVTLSCSPISGHRSVSWYQQTPGQGLQFLFEYFSETQRNKGNFPGRFSGRQFSNSRSEMNVSTLELGDSALYLCASSPQGGFASGNTIYFGEGSWLTVV.

The V and J genes are TRBV29-1 and TRBJ2-1; 11 bases fit TRBD2. Germline CDR1 and CDR2: SQVTM and ANQGSEA. This CDR3 comprises 14 residues. V trimming: 0 bases; J trimming: 12 bases; junction bases outside the gene matches: 7. In DNA, the CDR3 is TGCAGCGTTGAAGAAGGTCGACTAGCGGGGATGCAGTTCTTC. The encoded protein is CSVEEGRLAGMQFF.

In this sample, this clone turned up once. The rearrangement uses TRBV5-1 and TRBJ2-7; D is possibly TRBD2 (6 bases). V was pared by 0 bases and J by 5 bases, with 24 bases between. The CDR3 is 18 residues long. Per the germline V gene, CDR1 is SGHRS and CDR2 is YFSETQ. The CDR3 bases are TGCGCCAGCAGCTTGGGTCCGGGGGTAGGGTTCAGTTATGACGAGCAGTACTTC. Protein: CASSLGPGVGFSYDEQYF.

The chain couples TRBV5-1 to TRBJ1-1; no definite D call. Germline loops: CDR1 SGHRS, CDR2 YFSETQ. This CDR3 has 13 residues. The V gene lost 0 bases and the J gene lost 6 bases, with 9 bases spanning the gap. The CDR3 reads CASSLAGMPEAFF. The DNA for the CDR3 is TGCGCCAGCAGCTTGGCAGGTATGCCTGAAGCTTTCTTT.

The chain combines TRBV9 with TRBJ2-1, with 12 bases matching TRBD2. Per the germline V gene, CDR1 is SGDLS and CDR2 is YYNGEE. Losses at the gene ends were 3 bases for V and 6 bases for J; bases not matched to a gene: 4. This CDR3 region has 15 residues. The CDR3: CASSAGTSGFNEQFF. Written as DNA, the CDR3 is TGTGCCAGCAGCGCGGGGACTAGCGGGTTCAATGAGCAGTTCTTC. The full variable domain, rest sourced from reference TRBV9 and TRBJ2-1, is DSGVTQTPKHLITATGQRVTLRCSPRSGDLSVYWYQQSLDQGLQFLIQYYNGEERAKGNILERFSAQQFPDLHSELNLSSLELGDSALYFCASSAGTSGFNEQFFGPGTRLTVL.

The chain couples TRBV27 to TRBJ1-5, with a tentative D call TRBD1 (5 bases). This CDR3 is 13 amino acids long. Germline V gene sequence: CDR1 MNHEY, CDR2 SMNVEV (reference sequence). Trimming pared 2 bases from V and 4 bases from J, leaving 6 bases between. The CDR3 reads CASSLNRNQPQHF. CDR3 nucleotide sequence: TGTGCCAGCAGTTTAAACAGGAATCAGCCCCAGCATTTT.

The chain joins TRBV27 to TRBJ2-3; 8 nucleotides match TRBD2. The trim removed 2 bases at V and 4 bases at J, leaving 23 bases unmatched. Germline values: CDR1 MNHEY, CDR2 SMNVEV (reference sequence). CDR3 length equals 21 residues. The DNA of the CDR3 is TGTGCCAGCAGTTTAAGGCGGATACCCGGAAGGCTAGCGGGTACGGCAGATACGCAGTATTTT. Translated, it gives CASSLRRIPGRLAGTADTQYF.

The chain uses TRBV7-8 and TRBJ2-2, with 7 bases that match TRBD1. V shed 6 bases, J shed 5 bases, and the junction held 12 bases outside the gene matches. Looked up from germline, CDR1 is SGHVS and CDR2 is FQNEAQ. The CDR3 consists of 16 residues. The CDR3 protein is CASRPTGKRGTGELFF. In nucleotides, the CDR3 is TGTGCCAGCAGACCGACAGGGAAAAGGGGGACCGGGGAGCTGTTTTTT.

This chain joins TRBV5-5 and TRBJ2-7; D is possibly TRBD1 (5 bases). Germline CDR1 and CDR2: SGHKS and YYEKEE (reference sequence). V was clipped by 1 base and J by 5 bases, with 19 bases between them. The length of the CDR3 is 16 residues. CDR3 in amino acids: CASSLLQGQGVDEQYF. In nucleotides, the CDR3 is TGTGCCAGCAGCTTGTTGCAGGGCCAAGGTGTCGACGAGCAGTACTTC.

This chain connects TRBV25-1 to TRBJ2-2, with D possibly matching TRBD2 (5 bases). Germline CDR1 and CDR2: MGHDK and SYGVNS. CDR3 length: 15 residues. V dropped 5 bases and J dropped 5 bases, with 15 bases sitting between them. The CDR3: CASSSRVSGTGELFF. The CDR3 region has the DNA TGTGCCAGCAGTTCGCGGGTGTCCGGTACCGGGGAGCTGTTTTTT.

This chain uses TRBV6-5 with TRBJ2-7; 10 positions match TRBD1. Looked up from germline, CDR1 is MNHEY and CDR2 is SVGAGI. Trimming at V came to 5 bases and at J to 4 bases, leaving 8 bases not matched to a gene. This CDR3 spans 15 amino acids. CDR3 protein: CASSIAGTGVYEQYF. CDR3 DNA sequence: TGTGCCAGCAGTATCGCCGGGACAGGGGTTTACGAGCAGTACTTC.

This chain joins TRBV4-1 and TRBJ2-3; 8 bases fit TRBD2. CDR1 is MGHRA and CDR2 is YSYEKL in the germline V gene. The CDR3 is 18 amino acids. J was trimmed by 0 bases and V by 1 base; bases with no gene match: 9. The CDR3 DNA sequence: TGCGCCAGCAGCCAAGCAAACGGCGGGGGGACTAGCACAGATACGCAGTATTTT. Translated: CASSQANGGGTSTDTQYF.

This sequence joins TRBV6-2 or TRBV6-3 and TRBJ2-7, with unresolved D. The CDR3 contains 15 residues. Germline CDR1 is MNHEY and CDR2 is SVGEGT. V lost 4 bases and J 2 bases, leaving 15 bases between the germline ends. CDR3 region: CASSSASQMAYEQYF. DNA for the CDR3: TGTGCCAGCAGTTCAGCGAGCCAGATGGCCTACGAGCAGTACTTC.

This rearrangement joins TRBV7-9 to TRBJ1-6; the match to TRBD1 covers 7 bases. V lost 0 bases to trimming and J lost 9 bases; unmatched junction nucleotides: 11. CDR1 is SEHNR, CDR2 FQNEAQ, per germline (reference sequence). The CDR3 extends over 17 amino acids. Here the CDR3 reads CASSLAQPGTAISPLHF. The CDR3 DNA follows: TGTGCCAGCAGCTTAGCGCAACCCGGGACAGCCATTTCACCCCTCCACTTT.